This TCR beta chain was recovered during a study of HIV-infected patients and healthy controls. Overall study findings and caveats: Healthy controls carried many MAIT alpha-chain CDR3s, while HIV+ repertoires had few. Compared with controls, mean Gini indices were significantly raised in HIV-infected repertoires, possibly indicating oligoclonality.

By share of the sample, this clonotype is medium-sized. Its target is unknown. Alpha and beta constant-region primers primed reverse transcription of around 500 ng RNA. Alpha and beta chain libraries were made separately by chain-specific third strand synthesis with multiplexing indices. Via MiXCR, TCRdb re-called the 5' RACE reads, giving one row per CDR3 protein. The table has approximately 7,000 distinct CDR3 sequences, 9.3% seen once. All unsorted peripheral T cells were captured because whole blood was used without fractionation. Looked up from germline, CDR1 is LGHDT and CDR2 is YNNKEL (reference sequence). The CDR3 consists of 16 residues. With V trimmed by 1 base and J by 4 bases, 3 bases remained unmatched.

The TCR was taken from an adult with HIV infection. The V call is TRBV3-1, the J call TRBJ2-2; TRBD2 agrees at 10 bases. The specimen comprised blood, sampled before antiretroviral therapy. The CDR3 is CASSQVLAGATGELFF. CDR3 coding DNA: TGTGCCAGCAGCCAAGTGCTAGCGGGAGCCACCGGGGAGCTGTTTTTT.